These 28 T cell receptor beta chains originate from one sample sequenced in a study of shared clonotypes between healthy human individuals. Generated by immunoSEQ multiplex PCR, the TCRdb table keeps only in-frame clones and is missing some. The sample lists roughly 2,300,000 clones; less than 95% were seen once. The sequenced sample consisted of naive CD4+ T cells from PBMCs. Subset described: CD45RA+ positively selected. These receptors were collected from a man younger than 35 in good health. Some clones in this sample may be carry-over from other donors' samples.

V usage is TRBV21-1 and J usage is TRBJ2-1; TRBD2, the D gene given by the table, was not confirmed from the DNA. TRBV21-1 is a pseudogene locus. This CDR3 spans 16 amino acids. The CDR3 loop reads CASSKSAGGPLYEQFF. The CDR3 nucleotides read TGTGCCAGCAGCAAAAGTGCGGGAGGGCCTCTCTATGAGCAGTTCTTC.

The V call is TRBV19, the J call TRBJ2-7, with 10 bases that match TRBD1. Germline V CDR1 and CDR2: LNHDA, SQIVND (reference sequence). Trimming at V came to 6 bases and at J to 5 bases, leaving 7 bases not matched to a gene. This CDR3 comprises 14 residues. This CDR3 is CASRRGTGVHEQYF. The DNA of the CDR3 is TGTGCCAGTAGACGGGGGACAGGGGTCCACGAGCAGTACTTC.

This chain connects TRBV2 to TRBJ2-5; 8 nucleotides match TRBD2. The CDR3 runs to 15 residues. CDR1 and CDR2 (germline): SNHLY, FYNNEI. After removal of 2 bases from V and 5 bases from J, the junction contained 7 bases not matched to a gene. The CDR3 is CASSERGGGGETQYF. The CDR3 DNA reads TGTGCCAGCAGTGAACGGGGGGGAGGCGGGGAGACCCAGTACTTC. The entire variable domain, with the rest obtained from reference TRBV2 and TRBJ2-5, is as follows: EPEVTQTPSHQVTQMGQEVILRCVPISNHLYFYWYRQILGQKVEFLVSFYNNEISEKSEIFDDQFSVERPDGSNFTLKIRSTKLEDSAMYFCASSERGGGGETQYFGPGTRLLVL.

In its sample, this clone was seen once. The chain combines TRBV5-4 with TRBJ2-3; 10 positions agree with TRBD2. CDR1 SGHNT and CDR2 YYREEE come from the germline V gene (reference sequence). The CDR3 length is 14 residues. Trimming at V came to 4 bases and at J to 3 bases, leaving 2 bases not matched to a gene. Here the CDR3 reads CASSGTSVTDTQYF. Here the CDR3 DNA reads TGTGCCAGCAGCGGGACTAGCGTAACAGATACGCAGTATTTT. The variable domain in full, with the rest retrieved from reference TRBV5-4 and TRBJ2-3, is ETGVTQSPTHLIKTRGQQVTLRCSSQSGHNTVSWYQQALGQGPQFIFQYYREEENGRGNFPPRFSGLQFPNYSSELNVNALELDDSALYLCASSGTSVTDTQYFGPGTRLTVL.

On this clone: Other DNA sequences in the sample encode the same CDR3. The rearrangement uses TRBV18 and TRBJ1-5; D gene ambiguous. Germline CDR1 is KGHSH and CDR2 is LQKENI. The CDR3 totals 15 residues. Trimming left V 3 bases short and J 0 bases short, with 9 bases between. CDR3 region: CASSPAGNSNQPQHF. The CDR3 DNA is TGTGCCAGCTCACCTGCTGGCAATAGCAATCAGCCCCAGCATTTT.

Concerning this clone itself: Other DNA sequences from this sample encode an identical CDR3 as well. V and J are TRBV2 and TRBJ1-5; D unresolved. The CDR3 has 14 amino acids. Germline lookup yields CDR1 SNHLY and CDR2 FYNNEI. V lost 4 bases and J 0 bases, leaving 7 bases between the germline ends. In DNA, the CDR3 is TGTGCCAGCAGTGGCCAATATAGCAATCAGCCCCAGCATTTT. Translating gives CASSGQYSNQPQHF.

This rearrangement joins TRBV5-4 to TRBJ2-2; 7 nucleotides match TRBD2. The CDR3 has 15 residues. After removal of 4 bases from V and 6 bases from J, the junction contained 9 bases not matched to a gene. The germline V gene encodes CDR1 SGHNT and CDR2 YYREEE (reference sequence). The CDR3, as DNA: TGTGCCAGCAGCGTTGGAGGGGCGGGAGCCGGGGAGCTGTTTTTT. Translation: CASSVGGAGAGELFF.

J is TRBJ1-2 and V is TRBV2; D remains ambiguous. In germline, CDR1 is SNHLY, CDR2 FYNNEI. V was cut by 6 bases and J by 3 bases, with 11 bases left in between. The CDR3 covers 13 residues. CDR3 protein: CASRAPVYYGYTF. The CDR3 bases are TGTGCCAGCAGGGCCCCGGTCTACTATGGCTACACCTTC.

The chain carries TRBV28 and TRBJ1-2; 11 bases are a match to TRBD1. CDR1 MDHEN and CDR2 SYDVKM come from the germline V gene. The CDR3 runs 13 residues. J gave up 1 base and V 11 bases, and 3 bases lay outside the gene matches. This CDR3 reads CAVGTGGNYGYTF. CDR3 nucleotides: TGTGCCGTGGGGACAGGGGGTAACTATGGCTACACCTTC.

In this sample, this clone turned up a few times. The chain is built from TRBV30 and TRBJ1-5; the D is unclear. The V gene lost 7 bases and the J gene lost 2 bases, with 9 bases spanning the gap. The CDR3 has 12 amino acids. CDR1 is GTSNPN and CDR2 is SVGIG in the germline V gene (reference sequence). In DNA, the CDR3 is TGTGCCTATGATCTGGGCAATCAGCCCCAGCATTTT. Protein: CAYDLGNQPQHF.

This clone was seen a few times. V usage is TRBV19 and J usage is TRBJ1-5, with 10 bases fitting TRBD1. This CDR3 region has 18 residues. After removal of 7 bases from V and 0 bases from J, the junction contained 12 bases not matched to a gene. Germline assignment: CDR1 LNHDA and CDR2 SQIVND (reference sequence). The CDR3 region is CASIDRGQGFSSNQPQHF. The CDR3, as DNA: TGTGCCAGTATCGATAGGGGACAGGGGTTTTCTAGCAATCAGCCCCAGCATTTT. The full variable domain, its missing parts supplied by reference TRBV19 and TRBJ1-5, is DGGITQSPKYLFRKEGQNVTLSCEQNLNHDAMYWYRQDPGQGLRLIYYSQIVNDFQKGDIAEGYSVSREKKESFPLTVTSAQKNPTAFYLCASIDRGQGFSSNQPQHFGDGTRLSIL.

This clone showed up just once. This chain uses TRBV6-5 with TRBJ1-1, with TRBD1 as a possible D gene (6 bases). Germline values: CDR1 MNHEY, CDR2 SVGAGI. Trimming took 9 bases from V and 5 from J, leaving 16 bases between them. The CDR3 covers 13 residues. The CDR3 loop reads CASNRAGRTEAFF. The CDR3 region has the DNA TGTGCCAGTAACAGGGCGGGGAGGACTGAAGCTTTCTTT.

The genes are TRBV4-3 and TRBJ2-3; maybe TRBD2 (6 bases). The CDR3 extends over 12 amino acids. The V and J ends lost 4 bases and 14 bases respectively, with 16 bases between them. Germline CDR1 LGHNA, CDR2 YSLEER. CDR3 in DNA: TGCGCCAGCAGCCCCGGGACTTCCGAGAGGTATTTT. Translated: CASSPGTSERYF.

The chain carries TRBV28 and TRBJ1-5, with unresolved D. The V gene's germline CDR1 is MDHEN and CDR2 SYDVKM. V lost 7 bases to trimming and J lost 1 base, with 11 bases between them. The CDR3 covers 14 residues. The CDR3 DNA sequence: TGTGCCAGCAAGCTACAGAGGAGCAATCAGCCCCAGCATTTT. Its translation: CASKLQRSNQPQHF.

V and J are TRBV28 and TRBJ1-3, with D perhaps TRBD1 (6 bases). The CDR3 length is 16 residues. CDR1 is MDHEN, CDR2 SYDVKM, per germline. V lost 5 bases, J lost 0 bases, and 14 bases lay in between. The CDR3 nucleotides read TGTGCCAGCAGTGTGGGACACTTTCGCTCTGGAAACACCATATATTTT. Encoded protein: CASSVGHFRSGNTIYF.

The CDR3 is CASSFTAGTQETQYF. In DNA form, the CDR3 reads TGCGCCAGCAGCTTTACGGCGGGCACTCAAGAGACCCAGTACTTC. V usage is TRBV5-1 and J usage is TRBJ2-5; tentatively, D is TRBD2 (5 bases). V gave up 2 bases and J gave up 2 bases, with 13 bases separating them. Germline lookup yields CDR1 SGHRS and CDR2 YFSETQ. The CDR3 runs 15 residues.

This sequence joins TRBV2 and TRBJ2-3; 9 nucleotides line up with TRBD2. Germline V gene sequence: CDR1 SNHLY, CDR2 FYNNEI. V dropped 7 bases and J dropped 6; count of bases not matched to a gene: 11. The CDR3 length is 15 residues. The CDR3 loop reads CASNEGLAVLDTQYF. For the CDR3, the DNA is TGTGCCAGCAATGAGGGACTAGCTGTCTTGGATACGCAGTATTTT.

This chain links TRBV28 with TRBJ1-5, with D uncertain. CDR1 and CDR2 (germline): MDHEN, SYDVKM. The CDR3 has 14 residues. Deletions cut 6 bases from V and 6 bases from J, with 15 bases between. This CDR3 is CASRDPTEGQPQHF. In DNA form, the CDR3 reads TGTGCCAGCAGGGACCCTACGGAGGGTCAGCCCCAGCATTTT.

This chain joins TRBV6-1 and TRBJ2-5; 12 nucleotides match TRBD1. Germline V gene sequence: CDR1 MNHNS, CDR2 SASEGT. This CDR3 is 17 amino acids long. J was trimmed by 4 bases and V by 0 bases; bases with no gene match: 6. In DNA form, the CDR3 reads TGTGCCAGCAGTGAAGCCAGAGGGACAGGGGGCCTAGAGACCCAGTACTTC. The encoded protein is CASSEARGTGGLETQYF.

This chain uses TRBV29-1 with TRBJ2-5, with 7 bases that match TRBD1. The ends lost 6 bases at V and 5 bases at J; junction bases unmatched: 27. The CDR3 length is 19 residues. Germline lookup yields CDR1 SQVTM and CDR2 ANQGSEA. CDR3 amino acids: CSVNRAFRGGVVSRETQYF. The DNA of the CDR3 is TGCAGCGTCAACAGGGCCTTTCGAGGGGGCGTTGTAAGTAGGGAGACCCAGTACTTC.

This clone is a singleton in its sample. The rearrangement uses TRBV29-1 and TRBJ2-1; 8 bases fit TRBD2. The CDR3 has 13 amino acids. V dropped 6 bases and J dropped 7; count of bases not matched to a gene: 8. Germline values: CDR1 SQVTM, CDR2 ANQGSEA. CDR3 protein: CSVSGSRGNEQFF. The CDR3 DNA is TGCAGCGTCAGCGGGAGCCGGGGGAATGAGCAGTTCTTC.

With regard to this clone: Germline is not matched at one junction end, which may reflect a read error. CDR3 region: CDSTSTPGAWEQYF. The CDR3 DNA reads as TGTGACAGCACCTCTACTCCCGGGGCTTGGGAGCAGTACTTC. The V gene is TRBV6-1, the J gene TRBJ2-7; possibly TRBD1 or TRBD2 for D (5 bases each). The CDR3 spans 14 residues. Germline V gives CDR1 MNHNS, CDR2 SASEGT.

Concerning this clone itself: The sample has other DNA sequences that encode this CDR3 too. In DNA, the CDR3 is TGTGCCAGCAGTTTCTGGACGGCGAATCAGCCCCAGCATTTT. Translating it yields CASSFWTANQPQHF. This chain links TRBV28 with TRBJ1-5; D is ambiguous. The germline CDR1 and CDR2 sequences are MDHEN and SYDVKM. The CDR3 runs 14 residues. Trimming pared 3 bases from V and 4 bases from J, leaving 10 bases between.

The rearrangement joins TRBV15 to TRBJ1-2; D ambiguous. CDR3 length: 14 residues. Germline CDR1 reads LNHNV; CDR2 reads YYDKDF (reference sequence). Trimming cost V 5 bases and J 3 bases, with 13 bases left between them. CDR3 bases: TGTGCCACCAGCCAGCGGCTGACTGACTATGGCTACACCTTC. Translating gives CATSQRLTDYGYTF.

The chain couples TRBV10-3 to TRBJ2-3; 9 nucleotides line up with TRBD2. J lost 3 bases, V lost 9 bases, and 10 bases had no gene match. CDR1 is ENHRY and CDR2 is SYGVKD in the germline V gene. The CDR3 loop spans 15 amino acids. The CDR3: CAIRKEREATDTQYF. CDR3 sequence (DNA): TGTGCCATAAGAAAAGAGCGGGAGGCGACAGATACGCAGTATTTT.

The chain combines TRBV7-2 with TRBJ2-3; 10 bases are shared with TRBD2. The CDR3 covers 13 residues. Trimming removed 11 bases from V and 2 bases from J; junction bases left unmatched: 4. CDR1 is SGHTA, CDR2 FQGNSA, per germline. CDR3 bases: TGTGCCCGACTAGCGGGTTCCACAGATACGCAGTATTTT. Amino acids: CARLAGSTDTQYF.

V usage is TRBV9 and J usage is TRBJ2-7; a weak D match, TRBD2 (5 bases). CDR3 length: 14 residues. The V gene's germline CDR1 is SGDLS and CDR2 YYNGEE. With 4 bases removed from V and 4 bases from J, the gap between germline ends came to 15 bases. The CDR3 is CASSPAEPGYEQYF. The CDR3 DNA is TGTGCCAGCAGCCCAGCGGAGCCGGGGTACGAGCAGTACTTC.

The chain is built from TRBV5-1 and TRBJ2-2; D is unresolved. CDR3 length equals 16 residues. The V and J ends lost 5 bases and 0 bases respectively, with 14 bases between them. CDR1 and CDR2 (germline): SGHRS, YFSETQ. The chain's CDR3 is CASSDPGTPNTGELFF. CDR3 nucleotides: TGCGCCAGCAGTGATCCCGGCACTCCGAACACCGGGGAGCTGTTTTTT.